This is a list of T cell receptor beta chains from one sample in a study of blood T cell repertoires in COVID-19. Some clones are missing from TCRdb's copy, which holds only in-frame ones; the method was immunoSEQ multiplex PCR. The sample holds about 300,000 clones; 85% to 90% are singletons and the top ten take 3.5% to 4.5%. Sequencing was carried out using PBMCs or T cells enriched from blood (not recorded which). These receptors were obtained from a man aged 25-45 years who had recovered from COVID-19. Each CDR3 is given with its conserved first and last residue. D genes are given only for firm matches. The size entry is marked missing in some rows and otherwise reads once, few, many or a size class.

TRBV14,NA,TRBJ1-2,few,TGTGCCAGCAGCCCCGGGTACCGCTATGGCTACACCTTC,CASSPGYRYGYTF
TRBV9,NA,TRBJ2-3,NA,TGTGCCAGCAGCGTAGGGGTCAGCGAAGGGAGTACGCAGTATTTT,CASSVGVSEGSTQYF
TRBV15,TRBD2,TRBJ2-7,once,TGTGCCACCAGCACCCGACTAGCGGATAACTACGAGCAGTACTTC,CATSTRLADNYEQYF
TRBV3-1/TRBV3-2,NA,TRBJ2-1,NA,TGTGCCAGCAGCCAAGAATGGCTAGCGCCCTACAATGAGCAGTTCTTC,CASSQEWLAPYNEQFF
TRBV25-1,TRBD2,TRBJ2-3,NA,TGTGCCAGCCCAGCGGGAGGGTCTGCAGATACGCAGTATTTT,CASPAGGSADTQYF
TRBV6-5,NA,TRBJ1-5,NA,TGTGCCAGCAGTTACGGCGGAGGTAGCAATCAGCCCCAGCATTTT,CASSYGGGSNQPQHF
TRBV24-1,NA,TRBJ2-1,NA,TGTGCCACCAGTGATTTCTCGGGTCCTAGATCTTACAATGAGCAGTTCTTC,CATSDFSGPRSYNEQFF
TRBV6-4,NA,TRBJ2-2,NA,TGTGCCAGCACCCTGACAGAGAACACCGGGGAGCTGTTTTTT,CASTLTENTGELFF
TRBV11-2,NA,TRBJ1-2,NA,TGTGCCAGCAGCCCAAGCCCCCTCGGGTTTGGCTACACCTTC,CASSPSPLGFGYTF
TRBV7-6,TRBD2,TRBJ2-3,NA,TGTGCCAGCAGCCCTCCTTTGACTAGCGGGAGGGCCCTCACAGATACGCAGTATTTT,CASSPPLTSGRALTDTQYF
TRBV29-1,NA,TRBJ2-3,NA,TGCAGCGTTGAATCGCGGGGATGGGAGAGTGCGTTAGATACGCAGTATTTT,CSVESRGWESALDTQYF
TRBV10-3,TRBD2,TRBJ2-2,NA,TGTGCCATCATTACTAGCGGGAGGGCCCCCGGGGAGCTGTTTTTT,CAIITSGRAPGELFF
TRBV9,NA,TRBJ2-5,NA,TGTGCCAGCAGCGTGGGCTCTCGGACTTTTCGGGAGACCCAGTACTTC,CASSVGSRTFRETQYF